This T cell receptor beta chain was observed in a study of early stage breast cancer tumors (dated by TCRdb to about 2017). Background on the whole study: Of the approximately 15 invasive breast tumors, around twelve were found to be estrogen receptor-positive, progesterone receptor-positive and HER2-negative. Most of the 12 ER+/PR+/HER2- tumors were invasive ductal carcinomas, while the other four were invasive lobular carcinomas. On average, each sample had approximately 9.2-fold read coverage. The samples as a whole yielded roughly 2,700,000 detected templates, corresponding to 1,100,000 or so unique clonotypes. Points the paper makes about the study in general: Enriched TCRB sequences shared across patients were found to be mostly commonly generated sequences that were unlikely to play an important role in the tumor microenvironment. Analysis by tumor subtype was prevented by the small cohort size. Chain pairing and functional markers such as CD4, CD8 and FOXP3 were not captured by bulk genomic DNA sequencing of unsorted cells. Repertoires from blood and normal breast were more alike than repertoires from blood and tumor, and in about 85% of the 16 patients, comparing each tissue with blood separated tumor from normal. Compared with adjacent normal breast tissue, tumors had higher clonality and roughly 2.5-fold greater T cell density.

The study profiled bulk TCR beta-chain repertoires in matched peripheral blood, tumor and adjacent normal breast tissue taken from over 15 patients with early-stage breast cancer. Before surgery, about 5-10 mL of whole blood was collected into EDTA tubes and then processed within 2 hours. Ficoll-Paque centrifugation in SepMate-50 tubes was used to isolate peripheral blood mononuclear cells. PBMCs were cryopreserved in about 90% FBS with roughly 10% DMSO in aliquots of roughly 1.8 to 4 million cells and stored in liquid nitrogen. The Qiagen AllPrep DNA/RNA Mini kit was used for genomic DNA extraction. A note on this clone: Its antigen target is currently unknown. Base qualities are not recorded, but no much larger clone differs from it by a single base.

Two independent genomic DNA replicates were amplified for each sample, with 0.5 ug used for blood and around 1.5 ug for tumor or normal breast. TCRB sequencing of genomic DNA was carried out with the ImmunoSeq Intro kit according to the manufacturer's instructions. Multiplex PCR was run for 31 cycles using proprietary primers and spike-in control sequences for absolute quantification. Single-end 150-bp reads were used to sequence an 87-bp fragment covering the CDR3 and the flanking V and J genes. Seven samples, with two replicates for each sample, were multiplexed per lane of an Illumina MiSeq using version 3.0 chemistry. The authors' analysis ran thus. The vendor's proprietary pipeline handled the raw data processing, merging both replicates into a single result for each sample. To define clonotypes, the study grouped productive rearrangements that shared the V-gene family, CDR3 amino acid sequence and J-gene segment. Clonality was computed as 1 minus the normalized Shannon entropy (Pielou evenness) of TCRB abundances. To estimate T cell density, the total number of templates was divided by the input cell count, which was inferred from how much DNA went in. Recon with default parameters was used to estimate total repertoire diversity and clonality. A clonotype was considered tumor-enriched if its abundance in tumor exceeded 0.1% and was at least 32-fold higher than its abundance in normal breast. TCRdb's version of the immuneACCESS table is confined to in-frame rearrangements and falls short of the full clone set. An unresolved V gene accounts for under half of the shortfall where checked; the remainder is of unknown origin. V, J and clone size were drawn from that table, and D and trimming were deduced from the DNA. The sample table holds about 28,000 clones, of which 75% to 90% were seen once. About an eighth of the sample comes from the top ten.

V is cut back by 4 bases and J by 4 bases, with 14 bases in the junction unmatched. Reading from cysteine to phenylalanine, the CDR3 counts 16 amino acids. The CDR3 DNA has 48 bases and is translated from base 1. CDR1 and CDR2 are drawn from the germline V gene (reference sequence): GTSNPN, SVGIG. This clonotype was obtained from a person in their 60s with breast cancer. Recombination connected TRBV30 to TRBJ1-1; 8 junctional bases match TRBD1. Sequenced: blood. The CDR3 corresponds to CAWTVIPGGKGTEAFF. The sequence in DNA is TGTGCCTGGACAGTTATCCCAGGGGGCAAGGGCACTGAAGCTTTCTTT.